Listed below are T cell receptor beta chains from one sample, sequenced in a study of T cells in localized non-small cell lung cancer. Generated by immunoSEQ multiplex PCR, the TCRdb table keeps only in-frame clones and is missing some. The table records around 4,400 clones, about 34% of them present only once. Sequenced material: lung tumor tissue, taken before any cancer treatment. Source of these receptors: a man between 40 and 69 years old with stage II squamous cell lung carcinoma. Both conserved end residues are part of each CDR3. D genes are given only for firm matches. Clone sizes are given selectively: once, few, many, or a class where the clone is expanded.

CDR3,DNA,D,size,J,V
CASSNSKVGETQYF,TGTGCCAGCAGTAATTCGAAGGTCGGAGAGACCCAGTACTTC,-,medium-sized,TRBJ2-5,TRBV6-8
CASSRNRGGKEKLFF,TGTGCCAGTAGTAGGAACAGGGGCGGGAAGGAAAAACTGTTTTTT,TRBD1,-,TRBJ1-4,TRBV19
CASSSGPWTGDYEQYF,TGTGCCAGCAGCTCGGGGCCATGGACAGGGGACTACGAGCAGTACTTC,TRBD1,-,TRBJ2-7,TRBV11-3
CASTSLFGQSGTGVYEQYF,TGTGCCAGCACCTCATTGTTTGGTCAATCCGGGACAGGGGTCTACGAGCAGTACTTC,TRBD1,-,TRBJ2-7,TRBV12-5
CASSFGQFNEKLFF,TGTGCCAGCAGTTTTGGACAGTTTAATGAAAAACTGTTTTTT,-,-,TRBJ1-4,TRBV6-8
CASSTSTGGYNEQFF,-,-,few,TRBJ2-1,TRBV11-3
CASSLGRRGGYTF,TGTGCCAGCAGCTTAGGGCGGAGGGGCGGCTACACCTTC,-,-,TRBJ1-2,TRBV9
CASIFGDRSYEQYF,TGTGCCAGCATTTTCGGGGATAGGTCCTACGAGCAGTACTTC,-,few,TRBJ2-7,TRBV6-8
CAWSDRGEQPQHF,TGTGCCTGGAGTGATCGGGGGGAACAGCCCCAGCATTTT,-,-,TRBJ1-5,TRBV30
CASSYRQGGGYTF,TGTGCCAGCAGTTATAGACAGGGAGGAGGCTACACCTTC,TRBD1,-,TRBJ1-2,TRBV6-8
CAWAGTGDGQAFF,TGTGCCTGGGCCGGGACAGGGGATGGCCAAGCTTTCTTT,TRBD1,-,TRBJ1-1,TRBV30
CASSPPHQTGYTF,TGTGCCAGCTCACCACCCCATCAGACTGGCTACACCTTC,-,-,TRBJ1-2,TRBV18
CASSVGARVEKLFF,TGTGCCAGCAGCGTAGGGGCCCGGGTTGAAAAACTGTTTTTT,-,large,TRBJ1-4,TRBV9
CASSSNPRADTQYF,TGTGCCAGCAGCTCCAACCCTCGGGCAGATACGCAGTATTTT,-,-,TRBJ2-3,TRBV11-3
CAWSDGTVLRGNTEAFF,TGTGCCTGGAGCGATGGGACAGTATTAAGGGGAAACACTGAAGCTTTCTTT,TRBD1,-,TRBJ1-1,TRBV30
CAWSVLRGGEAFF,TGTGCCTGGAGTGTACTCAGGGGAGGCGAAGCTTTCTTT,-,few,TRBJ1-1,TRBV30
CASSAGAGGNTIYF,TGTGCCAGCAGTGCAGGGGCTGGGGGAAACACCATATATTTT,-,medium-sized,TRBJ1-3,TRBV6-8
CASSPSLQLFVTGELFF,TGCGCCAGCAGCCCTAGTCTCCAGTTGTTCGTGACCGGGGAGCTGTTTTTT,-,-,TRBJ2-2,TRBV5-1
CASSNRDGSYEQYF,TGCGCCAGCAGTAATCGGGACGGGTCCTACGAGCAGTACTTC,-,-,TRBJ2-7,TRBV10-1
CASSLGLAGGQETQYF,TGTGCCAGCAGCTTAGGCCTAGCGGGGGGCCAAGAGACCCAGTACTTC,TRBD2,medium-sized,TRBJ2-5,TRBV13
CAWADRGNTYEQYF,TGTGCCTGGGCGGACAGGGGAAACACCTACGAGCAGTACTTC,TRBD1,-,TRBJ2-7,TRBV30
CATSREGRTSVQPQHF,TGTGCCACCAGCAGAGAGGGCAGGACCTCCGTTCAGCCCCAGCATTTT,-,-,TRBJ1-5,TRBV15
CSVGMAGNTIYF,TGCAGCGTTGGGATGGCGGGAAACACCATATATTTT,-,-,TRBJ1-3,TRBV29-1
CASSQFILRETDTQYF,TGCGCCAGCAGTCAATTTATTCTAAGGGAGACAGATACGCAGTATTTT,-,-,TRBJ2-3,TRBV23-1
CASSLDYSTLNTEAFF,TGCGCCAGCAGCTTGGATTACAGCACCCTGAACACTGAAGCTTTCTTT,-,-,TRBJ1-1,TRBV5-1
CASKVAVPDAEAFF,TGTGCCAGCAAAGTTGCGGTCCCGGACGCTGAAGCTTTCTTT,-,large,TRBJ1-1,TRBV25-1
CASSLDGGDTEAFF,TGTGCCAGCAGCTTGGACGGTGGGGACACTGAAGCTTTCTTT,-,-,TRBJ1-1,TRBV11-3
CATSIRQGTRDYGYTF,TGTGCCACCAGCATCAGACAGGGCACCCGAGACTATGGCTACACCTTC,TRBD1,-,TRBJ1-2,TRBV15
CASSLAQGSTEAFF,TGCGCCAGCAGCTTGGCACAGGGGTCCACTGAAGCTTTCTTT,TRBD1,few,TRBJ1-1,TRBV5-1
CASGRAGGPYEQYF,TGTGCCAGTGGGAGAGCGGGAGGGCCCTACGAGCAGTACTTC,TRBD2,few,TRBJ2-7,TRBV14
CALGASGRDNEQFF,TGTGCCCTTGGTGCGTCAGGGAGGGACAATGAGCAGTTCTTC,TRBD2,few,TRBJ2-1,TRBV6-8
CASSPGTSGMGEQYF,TGTGCCAGCTCACCAGGGACTAGCGGGATGGGGGAGCAGTACTTC,TRBD2,-,TRBJ2-7,TRBV18
CASSFGGVSLGEQYF,TGTGCCAGCAGCTTCGGGGGGGTCTCCTTAGGCGAGCAGTACTTC,TRBD2,few,TRBJ2-7,TRBV11-3
CASSFLPIQVYGYTF,TGTGCCAGCAGTTTCCTACCAATACAGGTTTATGGCTACACCTTC,-,once,TRBJ1-2,TRBV28
CASSQVVLAGGQNTGELFF,TGTGCCAGCAGCCAAGTAGTGCTGGCGGGGGGGCAGAACACCGGGGAGCTGTTTTTT,TRBD2,-,TRBJ2-2,TRBV11-3
CASSTRGNTEAFF,TGTGCCAGTAGTACACGGGGGAACACTGAAGCTTTCTTT,-,-,TRBJ1-1,TRBV19
CASSSLAGGGTGELFF,TGTGCCAGCAGCTCTCTAGCGGGTGGAGGTACCGGGGAGCTGTTTTTT,TRBD2,-,TRBJ2-2,TRBV11-3
CASSQIQGREAMNTEAFF,TGCGCCAGCAGCCAAATCCAGGGGAGAGAGGCCATGAACACTGAAGCTTTCTTT,-,once,TRBJ1-1,TRBV1
CASSPRGSMNTGELFF,TGTGCCAGCAGCCCACGAGGTTCGATGAACACCGGGGAGCTGTTTTTT,-,few,TRBJ2-2,TRBV11-3
CASSPRDTDTQYF,TGTGCCAGCAGTCCCCGAGACACAGATACGCAGTATTTT,-,-,TRBJ2-3,TRBV6-7
CASNRNTEAFF,TGTGCCAGCAACCGGAACACTGAAGCTTTCTTT,-,few,TRBJ1-1,TRBV6-7
CAWSQGQDNSPLHF,TGTGCCTGGAGCCAAGGACAGGATAATTCACCCCTCCACTTT,TRBD1,large,TRBJ1-6,TRBV30
CASRPEGGASNQPQHF,TGTGCCAGTAGACCCGAGGGGGGAGCGAGCAATCAGCCCCAGCATTTT,-,-,TRBJ1-5,TRBV19
CASSDTGREGYTF,TGTGCCAGTAGTGACACAGGGCGGGAGGGCTACACCTTC,-,-,TRBJ1-2,TRBV19
CASSLAVSSYNEQFF,TGTGCCAGCAGTCTAGCGGTGAGCTCCTACAATGAGCAGTTCTTC,TRBD2,-,TRBJ2-1,TRBV6-8
CASSEAISGEQYF,TGTGCCAGCAGTGAAGCAATTAGTGGGGAGCAGTACTTC,-,-,TRBJ2-7,TRBV6-1
CSVGGLGTNYGYTF,TGCAGCGTTGGGGGGCTCGGAACTAACTATGGCTACACCTTC,-,-,TRBJ1-2,TRBV29-1
CASRLHTAGTGRRNAYNEQFF,TGTGCCAGCAGATTACATACGGCCGGGACAGGGAGGCGAAATGCCTACAATGAGCAGTTCTTC,TRBD1,-,TRBJ2-1,TRBV6-8
CAFSTQGGYGYTF,TGTGCCTTCTCAACTCAGGGAGGCTATGGCTACACCTTC,-,once,TRBJ1-2,TRBV30
CSGLRGPGELFF,TGCAGCGGGCTCAGGGGGCCCGGGGAGCTGTTTTTT,TRBD1,once,TRBJ2-2,TRBV29-1
CAWTRKAASGNTIYF,TGTGCCTGGACCCGTAAGGCGGCCTCTGGAAACACCATATATTTT,-,few,TRBJ1-3,TRBV30
CASSLLRGVRGYTF,TGTGCCAGCAGCTTGTTAAGGGGGGTGCGTGGCTACACCTTC,-,medium-sized,TRBJ1-2,TRBV11-3
CAWSNAGANVLTF,TGTGCCTGGAGTAATGCTGGGGCCAACGTCCTGACTTTC,-,-,TRBJ2-6,TRBV30
CAWSVGQYQETQYF,TGTGCCTGGAGTGTAGGGCAGTACCAAGAGACCCAGTACTTC,-,-,TRBJ2-5,TRBV30
CASRHWEGGNTEAFF,TGCGCCAGCAGACATTGGGAGGGGGGGAACACTGAAGCTTTCTTT,-,-,TRBJ1-1,TRBV5-1